The clone carrying this T cell receptor (beta chain) has just a few counts. Its matching antigen is unknown. The repertoire was sequenced with immunoSEQ multiplex PCR; TCRdb's copy has only in-frame clones and lacks some. The sample lists 2 million to 3 million clones; approximately 94% were seen once. The sample belongs to a study of shared clonotypes between healthy human individuals. Whole-study context: The donor pool was made up of a couple of women and a few men aged 18 to 49. Each donor had three CD4 naive, three CD4 memory, two CD8 naive and one CD8 memory plate.

Study-level results: The study generally estimated greater richness for naive than memory subsets.

The germline gives CDR1 GTSNPN, CDR2 SVGIG (reference sequence). The CDR3 covers 13 residues. V lost 4 bases, J lost 6 bases, and 15 bases lay in between. This rearrangement joins TRBV30 to TRBJ1-1; tentative D call: TRBD1 (5 bases). The clonotype was recovered from a man aged 18 to 29 in good health. Some clones in this sample may be carry-over from other donors' samples. Sequenced: naive CD4+ T cells from PBMCs. This sample's subset: CD45RA+ positively selected. CDR3 sequence reads: CAWNGGRRSEAFF. The CDR3 DNA reads as TGTGCCTGGAACGGGGGTCGACGGTCTGAAGCTTTCTTT.